This entry features one T cell receptor beta chain sequence. Its antigen is not yet known. No much larger clone exists at a distance of one base, and base qualities are not known. The sample comes from a study of blood T cell repertoires in COVID-19 (dated by TCRdb to 2020 to 2022). About the investigation overall: Samples from collaborators originated in the United States, Italy and Spain and spanned both the acute and convalescent phases of COVID-19. The dataset comprised deeply sampled blood TCRbeta repertoires from subjects exposed to, actively infected with, or recovered from COVID-19. The prospective study material was composed of cDNA or gDNA derived from T cells, B-cell-depleted T cells, or PBMCs. Nearly every sample came with metadata listing a de-identified subject ID, COVID-19 status, age in years and sex. Where available, HLA class I and class II types were obtained from metadata supplied by the sample provider rather than from assay-based typing. A freely available public database, intended as a resource for researchers studying the immune response to SARS-CoV-2, is where the repertoires were released. The samples were drawn from the first 160 participants of the ongoing ImmuneRACE study and from some 1,300 subjects provided by 6 global collaborators. Broad study findings and their caveats: Clinical and demographic metadata were provided uncurated, with the amount varying by source and participant.

In Seattle, one collaborating source enrolled patients while the infection was active and tracked those patients longitudinally over the course of disease. Each collaborating institution followed its own protocols to collect whole blood in K2EDTA tubes. For TCRbeta analysis, collaborators shipped samples as frozen whole blood, isolated PBMCs, or DNA extracted from either of those sample types. TCRbeta CDR3 regions were amplified from genomic DNA by means of the immunoSEQ Assay, a bias-controlled multiplex PCR. Under the source paper's analysis protocol: Within the assay, amplification of reference gene primers was used to estimate how many nucleated cells each sample contained. Sequence reads were collapsed and filtered to measure the absolute abundance of every unique TCRbeta CDR3 rearrangement. For each sample, productive Simpson clonality was calculated as the square root of Simpson's diversity index over productive rearrangements. Entries here come from immuneACCESS through TCRdb and include only in-frame sequences with V and J called. Some clones fail to appear in such tables; in the studies checked, an unresolved V gene covers under half of the shortfall, and the cause of the remainder is unknown. The V and J calls and clone size are taken from that table; D and trimming were inferred from the DNA. The sample table lists about 120,000 clones, 90% of them with a count of one. Roughly 4% of the sample lies in the top ten.

Sequencing was performed on peripheral blood. This TCR was sampled from an older woman with COVID-19, enrolled during active disease.

The encoded CDR3 is CASSVAPRNYGYTF. The nucleotide sequence is TGTGCCAGCAGCGTAGCCCCCAGAAACTATGGCTACACCTTC. The chain couples TRBV9 to TRBJ1-2; the D segment cannot be called with confidence. Taken from the germline V gene, the CDR1 and CDR2 loops are SGDLS and YYNGEE. The CDR3 has 14 amino acids, counting the end cysteine and phenylalanine. Here the CDR3 DNA is all that survives: 42 bases in frame from base 1. Between the V and J ends, shortened by 0 bases and 2 bases respectively, the junction contains 8 bases.